These T cell receptor beta chains were read from a single sample in a study of blood T cells in healthy people across ages. TCRdb reprocessed the 5' RACE reads with MiXCR, giving one entry per CDR3 protein. The sample includes roughly 800,000 distinct CDR3 sequences, about a quarter of them seen just once. This sample also belongs to another study, concerning T cells of mothers and their children.

Sequenced material: blood. These receptors came from a boy aged 10-17 years in good health. Both conserved end residues are part of each CDR3.

V gene,CDR3 protein
TRBV5-1,CASSLARELGYTF
TRBV7-9,CASSLYRGHQETQYF
TRBV11-2,CASSQRAGGPETQYF
TRBV20-1,CNATGLAGGLEQYF
TRBV20-1,CSASKTFQETQYF
TRBV5-1,CASSRLEDQETQYF
TRBV5-1,CASSPYRVSYEQYF
TRBV9,CASSPRNNLGTLSGNTIYF
TRBV5-1,CASSLGTGYTDTQYF
TRBV5-1,CASSLVLPADEQYF
TRBV9,CASSVTFDTGELFF
TRBV27,CASSTRAGNSPLHF
TRBV29-1,CSVVGGAEANEKLFF
TRBV19,CASSIERPGTTEAFF
TRBV7-6,CASSSGTALFNNEQFF
TRBV29-1,CSVVRGAYEQYF
TRBV5-1,CASSTGTGGGEKLFF
TRBV12-3/TRBV12-4,CASSPLGQSSENTIYF
TRBV6-5,CASSSRSVGREGETQYF
TRBV7-9,CASTGQPNQPQHF
TRBV29-1,CSVARGDNYGYTF
TRBV5-1,CASSLVESGSREQYF